The rows below give T cell receptor beta chains drawn from one sample of a study of T-cell reconstitution after alpha-beta-depleted transplantation in children. TCRdb called the PCR reads again in MiXCR, with one record for every CDR3 protein. The repertoire holds about 290,000 distinct CDR3 sequences, with roughly 9.1% as singletons. The material sequenced was PBMCs, taken before TCRalphabeta/CD19-depleted stem cell transplant. Receptors originate from a boy under two years old with acute myeloid leukemia, due to receive a stem cell transplant. Both conserved end residues are part of each CDR3. Each record gives: V gene, D gene, J gene, clone size, CDR3 DNA, CDR3 protein. A D gene is named only where the DNA matches it firmly. Expanded clones are given a class, and other clones once, few, many or no size at all.

V gene: TRBV12-3/TRBV12-4
D gene: -
J gene: TRBJ2-7
clone size: many
CDR3 DNA: TGTGCCAGCAGTCTTGACAGGAGCTCCTACGAGCATTACTTC
CDR3 protein: CASSLDRSSYEHYF

V gene: TRBV15
D gene: -
J gene: TRBJ1-1
clone size: many
CDR3 DNA: TGTGCCACCAGCAGCAGGAAGTCGGACACTGAAGCTTTCTTT
CDR3 protein: CATSSRKSDTEAFF

V gene: TRBV3-1
D gene: -
J gene: TRBJ2-7
clone size: many
CDR3 DNA: TGTGCCAGCAGCAGGGCTGGCTCCTACGAGCAGTACTTC
CDR3 protein: CASSRAGSYEQYF

V gene: TRBV10-3
D gene: -
J gene: TRBJ2-2
clone size: many
CDR3 DNA: TGTGCCATCAGTGTAAACACCGGGGAGCTGTTTTTT
CDR3 protein: CAISVNTGELFF

V gene: TRBV29-1
D gene: -
J gene: TRBJ2-3
clone size: many
CDR3 DNA: TGCAGCGTTGAAGGGGTTTGGGCGCAGTATTTT
CDR3 protein: CSVEGVWAQYF

V gene: TRBV7-9
D gene: -
J gene: TRBJ2-7
clone size: many
CDR3 DNA: TGTGCCAGCACCTGGACAGCTGCCTACGAGCAGTACTTC
CDR3 protein: CASTWTAAYEQYF

V gene: TRBV20-1
D gene: TRBD1
J gene: TRBJ2-7
clone size: few
CDR3 DNA: TGCAGTGCCTTCAGGGGGACCTACGAGCAGTACTTC
CDR3 protein: CSAFRGTYEQYF

V gene: TRBV19
D gene: -
J gene: TRBJ1-1
clone size: many
CDR3 DNA: TGTGCCAGTAGCTCCCATTATAGGCAACTTAACACTGAAGCTTTCTTT
CDR3 protein: CASSSHYRQLNTEAFF

V gene: TRBV5-6
D gene: TRBD1
J gene: TRBJ2-1
clone size: -
CDR3 DNA: TGTGCCAGCAGCCCGGGACAGGGATTCTACAATGAGCAGTTCTTC
CDR3 protein: CASSPGQGFYNEQFF

V gene: TRBV2
D gene: -
J gene: TRBJ2-2
clone size: many
CDR3 DNA: TGTGCCAGCAGTGAACAGGGGGAGGACACCGGGGAGCTGTTTTTT
CDR3 protein: CASSEQGEDTGELFF

V gene: TRBV5-1
D gene: -
J gene: TRBJ1-2
clone size: many
CDR3 DNA: TGCGCCAGCAGCGACTGGGGGGACGGGAACTATGGCTACACCTTC
CDR3 protein: CASSDWGDGNYGYTF

V gene: TRBV29-1
D gene: TRBD2
J gene: TRBJ2-1
clone size: many
CDR3 DNA: TGCAGCGTATGGGGGACTAGCGGTTACAATGAGCAGTTCTTC
CDR3 protein: CSVWGTSGYNEQFF

V gene: TRBV18
D gene: -
J gene: TRBJ2-7
clone size: many
CDR3 DNA: TGTGCCAGCTCACCACCTTTTAGAATCTACGAGCAGTACTTC
CDR3 protein: CASSPPFRIYEQYF

V gene: TRBV12-3/TRBV12-4
D gene: TRBD2
J gene: TRBJ2-1
clone size: many
CDR3 DNA: TGTGCCAGCAGACCTAGCGGGAGGCCCTGGGCCTACAATGAGCAGTTCTTC
CDR3 protein: CASRPSGRPWAYNEQFF

V gene: TRBV5-5
D gene: TRBD2
J gene: TRBJ2-7
clone size: many
CDR3 DNA: TGTGCCAGCAGCTTATCTAGCGGGGAGAACGAGCAGTACTTC
CDR3 protein: CASSLSSGENEQYF

V gene: TRBV5-1
D gene: -
J gene: TRBJ2-7
clone size: many
CDR3 DNA: TGCGCCAGCAGCCCGACAGCCGCCTACGAGCAGTACTTC
CDR3 protein: CASSPTAAYEQYF

V gene: TRBV5-5
D gene: -
J gene: TRBJ1-1
clone size: many
CDR3 DNA: TGTGCCAGCAGCCAACGGACAGCTGAAGCTTTCTTT
CDR3 protein: CASSQRTAEAFF

V gene: TRBV13
D gene: TRBD1
J gene: TRBJ2-1
clone size: many
CDR3 DNA: TGTGCCAGCAGCCCCAGACAGGGGGCTGGTAATGAGCAGTTCTTC
CDR3 protein: CASSPRQGAGNEQFF

V gene: TRBV27
D gene: -
J gene: TRBJ2-2
clone size: many
CDR3 DNA: TGTGCCAGCAGTTTTCGGGGCTTGAACACCGGGGAGCTGTTTTTT
CDR3 protein: CASSFRGLNTGELFF

V gene: TRBV28
D gene: TRBD1
J gene: TRBJ2-7
clone size: many
CDR3 DNA: TGTGCCAGCAGGGACCCGGGACAGGGGGCATTCGAGCAGTACTTC
CDR3 protein: CASRDPGQGAFEQYF

V gene: TRBV5-1
D gene: TRBD1
J gene: TRBJ2-7
clone size: many
CDR3 DNA: TGCGCCAGCAGCGAGGGGACAGCTTACGAGCAGTACTTC
CDR3 protein: CASSEGTAYEQYF

V gene: TRBV5-1
D gene: TRBD2
J gene: TRBJ2-1
clone size: few
CDR3 DNA: TGCGCCAGCAGCTTGGGAACTAGCGGGGTCTCCTACAATGAGCAGTTCTTC
CDR3 protein: CASSLGTSGVSYNEQFF

V gene: TRBV19
D gene: -
J gene: TRBJ1-4
clone size: many
CDR3 DNA: TGTGCCAGTAGTAATGCGAGGGCTAATGAAAAACTGTTTTTT
CDR3 protein: CASSNARANEKLFF

V gene: TRBV12-3/TRBV12-4
D gene: -
J gene: TRBJ2-6
clone size: -
CDR3 DNA: TGTGCCAGCAGCCCTAGACAGGCTGGGGCCAACGTCCTGACTTTC
CDR3 protein: CASSPRQAGANVLTF

V gene: TRBV18
D gene: -
J gene: TRBJ2-1
clone size: many
CDR3 DNA: TGTGCCAGCTCGCGTCGGGGGAGTGAGTTCTTC
CDR3 protein: CASSRRGSEFF

V gene: TRBV7-9
D gene: TRBD1
J gene: TRBJ2-7
clone size: many
CDR3 DNA: TGTGCCAGCAGCTTAGAGGGGACAGGGAGGGGCTACGAGCAGTACTTC
CDR3 protein: CASSLEGTGRGYEQYF

V gene: TRBV20-1
D gene: -
J gene: TRBJ2-7
clone size: few
CDR3 DNA: TGCAGTGCTAGTCCCCCGGGACTGTCTTACGAGCAGTACTTC
CDR3 protein: CSASPPGLSYEQYF

V gene: TRBV4-1
D gene: -
J gene: TRBJ1-6
clone size: -
CDR3 DNA: TGCGCCAGCAGCCAAGATCCCGGGTGGTCACCCCTCCACTTT
CDR3 protein: CASSQDPGWSPLHF